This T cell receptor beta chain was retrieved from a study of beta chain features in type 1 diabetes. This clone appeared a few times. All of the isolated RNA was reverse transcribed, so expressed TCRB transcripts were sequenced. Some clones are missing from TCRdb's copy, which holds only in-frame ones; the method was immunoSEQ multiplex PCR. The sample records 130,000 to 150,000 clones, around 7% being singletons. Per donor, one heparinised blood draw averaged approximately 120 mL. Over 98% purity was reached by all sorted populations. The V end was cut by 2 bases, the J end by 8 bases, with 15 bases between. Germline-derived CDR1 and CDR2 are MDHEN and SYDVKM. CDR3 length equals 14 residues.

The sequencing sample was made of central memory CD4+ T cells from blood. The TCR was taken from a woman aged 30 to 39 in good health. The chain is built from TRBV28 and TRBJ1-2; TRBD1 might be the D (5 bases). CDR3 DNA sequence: TGTGCCAGCAGTTTACCGCGGACAAAGGGAGGCTACACCTTC. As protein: CASSLPRTKGGYTF.